The 20 T cell receptor beta chains below were found in one sample sequenced in a study of CD8 T cells in Susac syndrome. An input of roughly 0.5 to 1 ug of RNA was subjected to reverse transcription using random hexamers. A single record per CDR3 protein comes from TCRdb applying MiXCR to the immunoSEQ multiplex PCR reads. The table lists just over 150,000 distinct CDR3 sequences, around 95% of them singletons. Source material: CD8+ T cells from PBMCs. The source of these receptors is a human donor with multiple sclerosis.

The J gene is TRBJ2-3, the V gene TRBV7-9; no clear D. Trimming took off 5 bases at V and 2 bases at J, with 8 bases between the two ends. The CDR3 runs to 13 residues. The germline V gene has CDR1 SEHNR and CDR2 FQNEAQ (reference sequence). The CDR3 DNA reads TGTGCCAGCAGCCAGGAGTACACAGATACGCAGTATTTT. It codes for CASSQEYTDTQYF.

The chain uses TRBV14 and TRBJ2-7; TRBD1 might be the D (5 bases). This CDR3 is 14 amino acids long. Germline CDR1 SGHDN, CDR2 FVKESK. V was shortened by 3 bases and J by 4 bases, with 13 bases between the two germline ends. This chain's CDR3 is CASSQGQGRYEQYF. The CDR3 DNA is TGTGCCAGCAGCCAGGGGCAGGGTCGATACGAGCAGTACTTC.

The chain links TRBV5-6 to TRBJ1-1; D is possibly TRBD1 (6 bases). The germline V gene has CDR1 SGHDT and CDR2 YYEEEE. Deletions cut 4 bases from V and 3 bases from J, with 13 bases between. CDR3 length: 14 residues. CDR3 DNA: TGTGCCAGCAGCCCAGGGGCGGGGGACACTGAAGCTTTCTTT. This codes for CASSPGAGDTEAFF.

V usage is TRBV9 and J usage is TRBJ2-7; 7 bases align to TRBD1. V shed 4 bases and J 0 bases; nucleotides not matched to a gene: 7. Germline V gives CDR1 SGDLS, CDR2 YYNGEE. This CDR3 has 15 residues. The CDR3 is CASSYSQGVSYEQYF. The CDR3 DNA follows: TGTGCCAGCAGCTACAGCCAGGGGGTCTCCTACGAGCAGTACTTC.

About this clonotype itself: One end of the junction is discordant with germline, which a read error may explain. This chain joins TRBV7-4 and TRBJ1-3; D remains ambiguous. CDR1 and CDR2 (germline): SGHVT, SQSDAQ. The CDR3 totals 11 residues. This CDR3 is CASSFHGLRDF. CDR3 coding DNA: TGTGCCAGCAGCTTTCACGGACTTAGAGATTTT.

The chain is built from TRBV19 and TRBJ2-7, with D hard to call. This CDR3 region has 11 residues. Trimming removed 6 bases from V and 6 bases from J, with 9 bases in between. CDR1 is LNHDA, CDR2 SQIVND, per germline (reference sequence). CDR3 nucleotides: TGTGCCAGTAGCCCTGGCCTCGAGCAGTACTTC. Its translation: CASSPGLEQYF. The full variable domain, with the rest looked up from reference TRBV19 and TRBJ2-7, is DGGITQSPKYLFRKEGQNVTLSCEQNLNHDAMYWYRQDPGQGLRLIYYSQIVNDFQKGDIAEGYSVSREKKESFPLTVTSAQKNPTAFYLCASSPGLEQYFGPGTRLTVT.

The rearrangement uses TRBV7-8 and TRBJ2-1; D is perhaps TRBD1 (6 bases). From germline, CDR1 is SGHVS and CDR2 FQNEAQ. CDR3 length equals 15 residues. The ends were cut back, 1 base at V and 2 bases at J, with 9 bases in the middle. CDR3 coding DNA: TGTGCCAGCAGCTTAGAAGAGGGGGCCTACAATGAGCAGTTCTTC. As protein: CASSLEEGAYNEQFF.

The rearrangement joins TRBV6-5 to TRBJ2-3; 12 bases line up with TRBD2. Per the germline V gene, CDR1 is MNHEY and CDR2 is SVGAGI. The CDR3 consists of 19 residues. The V segment lost 0 bases and the J segment 0 bases; nucleotides outside the gene matches: 7. In nucleotides, the CDR3 is TGTGCCAGCAGTTACTCGACTAGCGGGGGCCGGACTAGCACAGATACGCAGTATTTT. Amino acid sequence: CASSYSTSGGRTSTDTQYF.

This rearrangement joins TRBV27 to TRBJ2-1; a weak D match, TRBD1 (6 bases). CDR3 size: 16 residues. V was clipped by 6 bases and J by 0 bases, with 15 bases between them. Germline V CDR1 and CDR2: MNHEY, SMNVEV (reference sequence). The CDR3 protein is CASSPEAGASYNEQFF. The CDR3 region has the DNA TGTGCCAGCAGCCCCGAAGCAGGGGCCTCCTACAATGAGCAGTTCTTC.

The gene calls are TRBV15 and TRBJ1-2, with D perhaps TRBD1 (6 bases). Trimming shortened V by 0 bases and J by 6 bases, and 23 bases separated the two germline ends. The CDR3 consists of 18 residues. Germline CDR1 LNHNV, CDR2 YYDKDF (reference sequence). The CDR3 nucleotides are TGTGCCACCAGCAGAGATTTAACAGGCGGGGGCGGTCTCAATGGCTACACCTTC. Translating it yields CATSRDLTGGGGLNGYTF.

The gene calls are TRBV30 and TRBJ1-1; TRBD1 might be the D (5 bases). CDR3 length: 14 amino acids. The germline V and J ends were trimmed by 2 bases and 3 bases, with 13 bases remaining between them. Germline V gene data show CDR1 as GTSNPN and CDR2 as SVGIG (reference sequence). The CDR3: CAWSMTAIHTEAFF. The DNA of the CDR3 is TGTGCCTGGAGTATGACAGCGATTCACACTGAAGCTTTCTTT.

The chain is built from TRBV5-4 and TRBJ1-1; TRBD1 aligns across 9 bases. With V trimmed by 3 bases and J by 5 bases, 2 bases remained unmatched. Germline V gene sequence: CDR1 SGHNT, CDR2 YYREEE (reference sequence). CDR3 length: 13 residues. The CDR3 region has the DNA TGTGCCAGCAGCTACGGACAGGGGACTGAAGCTTTCTTT. It translates to CASSYGQGTEAFF.

This rearrangement joins TRBV29-1 to TRBJ2-1, with D hard to call. V was pared by 5 bases and J by 4 bases, with 18 bases between. CDR1 and CDR2 from the germline V gene are SQVTM and ANQGSEA. This CDR3 comprises 15 residues. CDR3: CSVPAPSKGYNEQFF. CDR3 nucleotides: TGCAGCGTTCCCGCGCCATCAAAAGGGTACAATGAGCAGTTCTTC.

This clonotype was detected once. The V gene is TRBV12-5, the J gene TRBJ2-3, with TRBD1 matching 10 bases. This CDR3 has 15 residues. The ends lost 4 bases at V and 4 bases at J; junction bases unmatched: 5. CDR1 and CDR2 (germline): LGHNT, FRNRAP. CDR3 nucleotides: TGTGCTAGTGGTTGGGGGACAGGGGTGGCAGATACGCAGTATTTT. Translation: CASGWGTGVADTQYF.

The V and J genes are TRBV4-1 and TRBJ1-1, with D hard to call. Germline CDR1 and CDR2: MGHRA and YSYEKL. This CDR3 is 14 amino acids long. Trimming took off 1 base at V and 5 bases at J, with 11 bases between the two ends. The CDR3 sequence: CASSQVGSVTEAFF. The DNA of the CDR3 is TGCGCCAGCAGCCAAGTTGGTAGTGTAACTGAAGCTTTCTTT.

The rearrangement links TRBV5-6 to TRBJ2-3; 11 bases align to TRBD1. The CDR3 length is 17 residues. Unmatched junction bases numbered 9, after V lost 0 bases and J lost 6 bases. Per germline, CDR1 SGHDT and CDR2 YYEEEE. The chain's CDR3 is CASSLVGGTGGVDTQYF. CDR3 in DNA: TGTGCCAGCAGCTTGGTAGGAGGGACAGGGGGAGTGGATACGCAGTATTTT.

This chain joins TRBV7-8 and TRBJ2-1; D is unresolved. Germline CDR1 is SGHVS and CDR2 is FQNEAQ. The CDR3 totals 16 residues. Trimming cost V 1 base and J 9 bases, with 19 bases left between them. In DNA form, the CDR3 reads TGTGCCAGCAGCTTAGTAGGGCCCCTCACTGTAGCTGAGCAGTTCTTC. It translates to CASSLVGPLTVAEQFF.

This chain uses TRBV19 with TRBJ1-2; D is uncertain. Trimming left V 5 bases short and J 2 bases short, with 12 bases between. CDR1 LNHDA and CDR2 SQIVND come from the germline V gene (reference sequence). The CDR3 runs 14 residues. The CDR3 DNA sequence: TGTGCCAGTAGTCCGGGCCTCGGGAACTATGGCTACACCTTC. As protein: CASSPGLGNYGYTF.

This chain uses TRBV19 with TRBJ1-1; D not resolved. V gave up 3 bases and J gave up 3 bases, with 8 bases separating them. CDR1 and CDR2 from the germline V gene are LNHDA and SQIVND (reference sequence). There are 13 residues in the CDR3. CDR3 sequence: CASSIAGYTEAFF. The DNA for the CDR3 is TGTGCCAGTAGTATCGCGGGGTACACTGAAGCTTTCTTT.

The chain links TRBV5-4 to TRBJ2-7; tentative D call: TRBD1 (5 bases). Trimming shortened V by 4 bases and J by 2 bases, and 16 bases separated the two germline ends. The length of the CDR3 is 15 residues. Looked up from germline, CDR1 is SGHNT and CDR2 is YYREEE (reference sequence). CDR3 protein: CASSRTPSDAYEQYF. CDR3 DNA sequence: TGTGCCAGCAGCCGGACACCTTCGGATGCCTACGAGCAGTACTTC. The full variable domain, in which reference TRBV5-4 and TRBJ2-7 provide the parts outside the CDR3, is ETGVTQSPTHLIKTRGQQVTLRCSSQSGHNTVSWYQQALGQGPQFIFQYYREEENGRGNFPPRFSGLQFPNYSSELNVNALELDDSALYLCASSRTPSDAYEQYFGPGTRLTVT.